This T cell receptor (beta chain) was sequenced in a study of T cells in Graves' hyperthyroidism and ophthalmopathy. This clonotype was seen ten or more times. Antigen: not known. V was cut by 0 bases and J by 0 bases, with 6 bases left in between. The CDR3 extends over 15 amino acids. Germline-derived CDR1 and CDR2 are MNHEY and SVGAGI. The CDR3 regions of TCR beta were amplified from RNA transcripts. The primer set for the first-round RT-PCR of the TCR CDR3 was HTBI. TCRdb redid the calling of the multiplex PCR reads with MiXCR, one entry per CDR3 protein. Of over 500,000 distinct CDR3 sequences in the sample, 17% were seen once. Notes on the study in general: Most expanded thyroid clonotypes above 0.001 recurred in blood.

The J gene is TRBJ2-1, the V gene TRBV6-5; D is undetermined. The sequence was collected from a woman aged 18-30 years with Graves' ophthalmopathy. Sample: blood. CDR3 DNA: TGTGCCAGCAGTTACTCGTGGAGCTCCTACAATGAGCAGTTCTTC. Its translation: CASSYSWSSYNEQFF.